The 6 T cell receptor beta chains given below trace back to one sample, sequenced in a study of CD8 T cells in ankylosing spondylitis. TCRdb re-derived calls from the 5' RACE reads in MiXCR, one entry per CDR3 protein. The profile covers around 300,000 distinct CDR3 sequences, with about a fifth appearing a single time and around 3.2% taken by the ten largest. The material sequenced was blood, either unsorted or a sorted T cell fraction (not recorded which). Receptors were obtained from a female donor with ankylosing spondylitis or in good health (not recorded which).

The V gene is TRBV9, the J gene TRBJ2-2; D is possibly TRBD2 (6 bases). This CDR3 spans 17 amino acids. Germline V gene sequence: CDR1 SGDLS, CDR2 YYNGEE. Trimming took off 0 bases at V and 4 bases at J, with 16 bases between the two ends. CDR3 sequence (DNA): TGTGCCAGCAGCGTAGCTCGGGCGGGGCGGAGCACCGGGGAGCTGTTTTTT. This encodes CASSVARAGRSTGELFF.

This clonotype occurred many times. This chain joins TRBV29-1 and TRBJ1-3; 9 bases are a match to TRBD1. CDR1 and CDR2 (germline): SQVTM, ANQGSEA. Unmatched junction bases numbered 5, after V lost 4 bases and J lost 4 bases. The length of the CDR3 is 14 residues. The CDR3 DNA reads TGCAGCGTTGTAACAGGGGGCCGGGGAAACACCATATATTTT. Translated, it gives CSVVTGGRGNTIYF.

There are a few counts of this clonotype. The chain carries TRBV25-1 and TRBJ2-7, with 7 positions matching TRBD1. Germline CDR1 MGHDK, CDR2 SYGVNS. CDR3 length: 15 amino acids. The V and J ends lost 5 bases and 6 bases, in that order; junction bases with no gene match: 13. In DNA, the CDR3 is TGTGCCAGCAGTACTAACAGGGGAACGGCGGGCGAGCAGTACTTC. It yields the protein CASSTNRGTAGEQYF.

This chain joins TRBV20-1 and TRBJ1-2, with 7 bases fitting TRBD1. Trimming took 6 bases from V and 4 from J; bases not matched to a gene: 11. The germline gives CDR1 DFQATT, CDR2 SNEGSKA (reference sequence). The CDR3 totals 14 residues. The CDR3 bases are TGCAGTGCCACTGCGACAGGGTCCTTCTATGGCTACACCTTC. Protein product: CSATATGSFYGYTF.

The rearrangement links TRBV7-2 to TRBJ1-2; 9 bases agree with TRBD1. V shed 3 bases and J 8 bases; nucleotides not matched to a gene: 7. Germline V gene data show CDR1 as SGHTA and CDR2 as FQGNSA. The CDR3 has 14 amino acids. In DNA, the CDR3 is TGTGCCAGCAGCTTGGGACAGGGTCTGGCCGGCTACACCTTC. Protein: CASSLGQGLAGYTF.

The V call is TRBV10-3, the J call TRBJ2-7; D perhaps matches TRBD2 (5 bases). CDR1 is ENHRY and CDR2 is SYGVKD in the germline V gene. The V and J ends lost 8 bases and 2 bases respectively, with 13 bases between them. There are 13 residues in the CDR3. CDR3 nucleotide sequence: TGTGCCATCCTTGAGAAGCGGACCTACGAGCAGTACTTC. This sequence encodes CAILEKRTYEQYF.